The rows below give T cell receptor beta chains drawn from one sample of a study of T cell responses to AZD1222 COVID-19 vaccine. Libraries were prepared by immunoSEQ multiplex PCR; TCRdb keeps only in-frame clonotypes and omits some of them. Among 40,000 or so clones listed, roughly 88% were seen once. The material was peripheral blood, obtained 28 days after the second AZD1222 dose. The receptors here all came from an adult who received the AZD1222 COVID-19 vaccine. Each CDR3 is given with its conserved first and last residue.

>TRBV10-2|TRBJ2-2
CASRRQTDTGELFF
>TRBV5-1|TRBJ2-2
CASSLWGGELFF
>TRBV28|TRBJ1-1
CASSLNRDTIEAFF
>TRBV19|TRBJ1-2
CASSSNTLDRPYGYTF
>TRBV19|TRBJ1-5
CASSISRQGADQPQHF
>TRBV4-2|TRBJ1-4
CASSQDPRGGEKLFF
>TRBV7-9|TRBJ2-3
CASSYWGDITDTQYF
>TRBV30|TRBJ1-5
CAWMNARGNQPQHF
>TRBV2|TRBJ2-2
CASRGLAGAPPGELFF
>TRBV5-1|TRBJ1-1
CASRPQGEGTEAFF
>TRBV5-1|TRBJ2-7
CASSLGGQSYEQYF
>TRBV2|TRBJ2-7
CASTWTGDYEQYF
>TRBV9|TRBJ2-7
CASSDVPGGVEQYF
>TRBV7-9|TRBJ1-1
CASSHRQGLNTEAFF
>TRBV19|TRBJ1-1
CASSTTGSTEAFF
>TRBV5-1|TRBJ1-4
CASSLSGPGNEKLFF
>TRBV4-2|TRBJ1-5
CASSQDRRGTQPQHF
>TRBV5-1|TRBJ1-1
CASSERLYNTEAFF
>TRBV7-3|TRBJ2-7
CASSPPVSYEQYF
>TRBV11-3|TRBJ2-2
CASSFGGTPNTGELFF
>TRBV15|TRBJ2-5
CATTQGSQETQYF
>TRBV2|TRBJ2-7
CASSELWGSYEQYF
>TRBV29-1|TRBJ2-7
CSVIGIPYEQYF
>TRBV30|TRBJ1-5
CAWSFSQGAAQPQHF
>TRBV19|TRBJ1-5
CASDGKGPQHF
>TRBV27|TRBJ2-3
CASSLRSRTATTDTQYF
>TRBV5-1|TRBJ2-3
CASSLVFDRTDTQYF
>TRBV29-1|TRBJ1-2
CSVRDRDFNYGYTF
>TRBV4-1|TRBJ1-5
CASSQEGTGGAWPQHF
>TRBV19|TRBJ2-3
CASSMFRTGTDTQYF
>TRBV2|TRBJ2-2
CASSEEGGEAGELFF
>TRBV19|TRBJ2-5
CASHGTIQETQYF
>TRBV9|TRBJ1-3
CASSPGQGHSGNTIYF
>TRBV5-1|TRBJ2-5
CASRSGLAGGLQETQYF
>TRBV7-3|TRBJ2-2
CASSLDRGRTGELFF
>TRBV6-1|TRBJ2-1
CASSEIPAWGNEQFF
>TRBV5-1|TRBJ1-3
CASSSTFGQMALGNTIYF
>TRBV19|TRBJ1-5
CASSITDNQPQHF
>TRBV6-5|TRBJ1-2
CASTPGAGPGYTF
>TRBV11-3|TRBJ2-3
CASSQNREMGWDTDTQYF
>TRBV6-5|TRBJ1-5
CASSWGQGSNQPQHF
>TRBV6-5|TRBJ2-5
CASKEWGARETQYF
>TRBV7-9|TRBJ1-5
CASSPGRLGNQPQHF
>TRBV6-5|TRBJ2-7
CASSQRDRGTYEQYF
>TRBV5-5|TRBJ1-3
CASSFTLGNTIYF
>TRBV2|TRBJ2-5
CASTQRGTGTQYF
>TRBV6-5|TRBJ2-7
CASSSTGGYEQYF
>TRBV18|TRBJ1-5
CASSPGILSPYSNQPQHF
>TRBV25-1|TRBJ1-1
CASSERQGGHTEAFF
>TRBV7-3|TRBJ2-1
CASSTQPNRWTQYGEQFF
>TRBV19|TRBJ2-7
CASSTTRNEQYF
>TRBV7-9|TRBJ1-1
CASSLGTGGKFSRVAFF